This T cell receptor beta chain appears in the sequencing data of a study of cytomegalovirus exposure and HLA in healthy donors. Overall study results and limits: CMV serostatus was the only immune exposure information that was available. Within the data, a cluster of highly shared sequence variants was likely a sequencing artifact.

For this clone: The target antigen is unknown.

Trimming removed 5 bases from V and 4 bases from J; junction bases left unmatched: 10. Germline CDR1 reads SEHNR; CDR2 reads FQNEAQ (reference sequence). The CDR3 totals 17 residues. PCR involved 60 Vbeta and 13 Jbeta primers. Original processing notes: An analysis performed later counted roughly 80 million unique TCR beta chains (roughly 11 million of them shared). The data were produced by immunoSEQ multiplex PCR, yet TCRdb's version contains in-frame clones alone and is incomplete. That table furnishes V, J and clone size, whereas the DNA furnished D and trimming. The sample lists some 77,000 clones, around three quarters occurring once.

The chain combines TRBV7-9 with TRBJ2-7; 14 nucleotides match TRBD2. The sequence was collected from a man aged 30-40 years in good health and CMV-seronegative. The specimen sequenced was PBMCs. Here the CDR3 reads CASSPRGLAGGRYEQYF. CDR3 bases: TGTGCCAGCAGCCCGAGAGGACTAGCGGGAGGCAGATACGAGCAGTACTTC. The entire variable domain, with the rest obtained from reference TRBV7-9 and TRBJ2-7, is as follows: DTGVSQNPRHKITKRGQNVTFRCDPISEHNRLYWYRQTLGQGPEFLTYFQNEAQLEKSRLLSDRFSAERPKGSFSTLEIQRTEQGDSAMYLCASSPRGLAGGRYEQYFGPGTRLTVT.